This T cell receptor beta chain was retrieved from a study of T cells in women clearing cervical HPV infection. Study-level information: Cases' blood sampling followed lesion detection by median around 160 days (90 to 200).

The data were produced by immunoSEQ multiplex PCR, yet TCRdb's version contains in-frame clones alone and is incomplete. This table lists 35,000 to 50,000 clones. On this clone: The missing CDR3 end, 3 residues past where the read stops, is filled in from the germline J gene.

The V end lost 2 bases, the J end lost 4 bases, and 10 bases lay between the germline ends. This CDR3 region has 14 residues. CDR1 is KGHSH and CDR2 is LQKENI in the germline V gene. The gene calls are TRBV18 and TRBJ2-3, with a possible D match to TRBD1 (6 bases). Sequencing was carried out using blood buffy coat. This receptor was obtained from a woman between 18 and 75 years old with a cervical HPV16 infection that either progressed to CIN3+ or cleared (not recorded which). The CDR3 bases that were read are TGTGCCAGCTCACCAAACAGGGACCCAGATACG. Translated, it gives CASSPNRDPDT. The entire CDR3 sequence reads CASSPNRDPDTQYF.